This T cell receptor (beta chain) is from a study of monozygotic twins with inflammatory bowel disease. The CDR3 loop spans 14 amino acids. Germline assignment: CDR1 SGHTA and CDR2 FQGNSA. One entry per CDR3 protein, without DNA, is what TCRdb gives after re-calling the 5' RACE reads. The table lists just over 300,000 distinct CDR3 sequences. Sequencing was carried out using blood. This clonotype was sampled from a human donor with ulcerative colitis or Crohn's disease, or a healthy co-twin of an affected twin (not recorded which). V gene TRBV7-2 combines with J gene TRBJ1-3. The CDR3 spells CASSDQVGGNTIYF.